The T cell receptor (beta chain) under discussion was sequenced for a study of shared clonotypes between healthy human individuals. Overall study results and limits: Clonotypes which were not shared had lower generation probabilities than clonotypes that all four donors shared.

Concerning this clone: Its antigen remains unidentified.

The CDR3 is 15 residues long. Germline V CDR1 and CDR2: LNHDA, SQIVND (reference sequence). V lost 6 bases to trimming and J lost 2 bases; unmatched junction nucleotides: 7. The deep-level immunoSEQ assay was used. Data came from immunoSEQ multiplex PCR; TCRdb stores just in-frame clones and leaves some out. The sample includes roughly 200,000 clones, 66% seen only once; the top ten take about 10%. The chain employs TRBV19 and TRBJ1-5; 7 bases fit TRBD1. Sequencing was carried out using memory CD4+ T cells sorted from blood. Documented subset: CD45RA-negative fraction. This TCR was recovered from a man aged 25-40 years in good health. CDR3 sequence reads: CASRSGQRRNQPQHF. The CDR3 nucleotides read TGTGCCAGTAGATCGGGACAGAGGCGCAATCAGCCCCAGCATTTT.